These 9 T cell receptor beta chains came from one sample sequenced in a study of memory CD4+ T cells and cytomegalovirus serostatus. TCRdb's copy holds only in-frame clones and misses some; the assay was immunoSEQ multiplex PCR. The sample has approximately 44,000 clones; 76% are singletons. The sort gate was single viable CD3+CD4+CD8-CD45RO+ cells for memory CD4+ T cells. The sequencing sample was made of memory CD4+ T cells from blood. The receptors originated from an adult in good health and CMV-seronegative.

This sequence joins TRBV29-1 and TRBJ1-4; 7 bases are a match to TRBD1. The CDR3 has 14 amino acids. Germline V lookup: CDR1 SQVTM, CDR2 ANQGSEA. J was trimmed by 6 bases and V by 4 bases; bases with no gene match: 8. In DNA, the CDR3 is TGCAGCGTTGCAGAGGGAGGGGGCGATGAAAAACTGTTTTTT. Protein product: CSVAEGGGDEKLFF.

This clone is a singleton in its sample. The CDR3 sequence is CASSYDIYQETQYF. DNA of the CDR3: TGTGCCAGCAGTTATGACATCTACCAAGAGACCCAGTACTTC. This rearrangement joins TRBV6-5 to TRBJ2-5; no definite D call. This CDR3 comprises 14 residues. The V gene lost 3 bases and the J gene lost 0 bases, with 8 bases spanning the gap. Per the germline V gene, CDR1 is MNHEY and CDR2 is SVGAGI.

The chain joins TRBV11-1 to TRBJ2-7; D not resolved. Looked up from germline, CDR1 is SGHAT and CDR2 is FQDESV (reference sequence). The CDR3 is made up of 12 amino acids. The germline V and J ends were trimmed by 5 bases and 0 bases, with 5 bases remaining between them. Here the CDR3 reads CASSLNSYEQYF. CDR3 in DNA: TGTGCCAGCAGCCTGAACTCCTACGAGCAGTACTTC. The complete variable domain, with remaining parts taken from reference TRBV11-1 and TRBJ2-7, reads EAEVAQSPRYKITEKSQAVAFWCDPISGHATLYWYRQILGQGPELLVQFQDESVVDDSQLPKDRFSAERLKGVDSTLKIQPAELGDSAMYLCASSLNSYEQYFGPGTRLTVT.

The rearrangement links TRBV28 to TRBJ1-6; 9 bases line up with TRBD1. Losses at the gene ends were 2 bases for V and 7 bases for J; bases not matched to a gene: 3. Germline assignment: CDR1 MDHEN and CDR2 SYDVKM. The CDR3 sequence is 15 residues long. This CDR3 is CASSLRDRENSPLHF. The CDR3 region has the DNA TGTGCCAGCAGTTTAAGGGACAGGGAAAATTCACCCCTCCACTTT.

This clone was seen a handful of times. This chain connects TRBV6-5 to TRBJ2-7; D might be TRBD2 (6 bases). CDR1 and CDR2 (germline): MNHEY, SVGAGI. Trimming removed 3 bases at V and 7 bases at J, with 7 bases between. CDR3 length: 11 residues. The CDR3 loop is CASSYGGEQYF. The CDR3 DNA is TGTGCCAGCAGTTATGGAGGGGAGCAGTACTTC.

The V call is TRBV7-9, the J call TRBJ2-7; the D is unclear. The CDR3 contains 13 residues. The V gene lost 5 bases and the J gene lost 1 base, with 9 bases spanning the gap. Germline V lookup: CDR1 SEHNR, CDR2 FQNEAQ (reference sequence). The chain's CDR3 is CASSPLGSYEQYF. The DNA of the CDR3 is TGTGCCAGCAGCCCCCTGGGTTCCTACGAGCAGTACTTC.

J is TRBJ1-2 and V is TRBV28; D remains ambiguous. Germline V gene data show CDR1 as MDHEN and CDR2 as SYDVKM. Trimming took off 5 bases at V and 8 bases at J, with 27 bases between the two ends. The CDR3 totals 17 residues. The CDR3 loop is CASSHAPFGVSGRGYTF. DNA for the CDR3: TGTGCCAGCAGTCACGCACCGTTTGGGGTTTCCGGACGAGGCTACACCTTC.

The chain has TRBV28 and TRBJ2-7, with D possibly matching TRBD1 (6 bases). The length of the CDR3 is 15 residues. Germline values: CDR1 MDHEN, CDR2 SYDVKM. V gave up 7 bases and J gave up 0 bases, with 16 bases separating them. DNA of the CDR3: TGTGCCAGCACTGTTTGGGGGCGCGGCTCCTACGAGCAGTACTTC. Amino acid sequence: CASTVWGRGSYEQYF.

This clone appeared a few times. The genes are TRBV5-1 and TRBJ2-7, with D maybe TRBD1 (6 bases). Germline V gives CDR1 SGHRS, CDR2 YFSETQ. Trimming shortened V by 0 bases and J by 4 bases, and 14 bases separated the two germline ends. This CDR3 is 15 amino acids long. The CDR3 DNA reads TGCGCCAGCAGCTTGGCCGGGACAAACGCTTACGAGCAGTACTTC. Its protein product is CASSLAGTNAYEQYF.